The T cell receptor (beta chain) under discussion was sequenced for a study of siplizumab effects on memory and regulatory T cells. Study-level findings and limits: An assignable phenotype, naive or memory, was missing from roughly 76-95% of proliferating CD4+ or CD8+ clones. Alloreactive clones mapping to unstimulated subsets formed only a minor fraction.

In regard to this clone: Its antigen is undetermined.

CDR3 length: 11 residues. V lost 0 bases and J 7 bases, leaving 6 bases between the germline ends. Germline CDR1 DFQATT, CDR2 SNEGSKA (reference sequence). The study took a few donor pairs, and their unstimulated naive, memory, effector memory and TEMRA subsets were sequenced. Assay: immunoSEQ multiplex PCR; the TCRdb copy retains only in-frame clones and omits some. The sample includes 40,000 to 45,000 clones, about 90% seen only once; the top ten take 0.2% to 0.3%. The chain recombines TRBV20-1 with TRBJ1-1; D gene ambiguous. The receptor comes from a human donor in good health. Sequences were obtained from naive CD4+ T cells sorted from blood. This chain's CDR3 is CSAREGSEAFF. DNA of the CDR3: TGCAGTGCTAGAGAGGGTAGTGAAGCTTTCTTT.